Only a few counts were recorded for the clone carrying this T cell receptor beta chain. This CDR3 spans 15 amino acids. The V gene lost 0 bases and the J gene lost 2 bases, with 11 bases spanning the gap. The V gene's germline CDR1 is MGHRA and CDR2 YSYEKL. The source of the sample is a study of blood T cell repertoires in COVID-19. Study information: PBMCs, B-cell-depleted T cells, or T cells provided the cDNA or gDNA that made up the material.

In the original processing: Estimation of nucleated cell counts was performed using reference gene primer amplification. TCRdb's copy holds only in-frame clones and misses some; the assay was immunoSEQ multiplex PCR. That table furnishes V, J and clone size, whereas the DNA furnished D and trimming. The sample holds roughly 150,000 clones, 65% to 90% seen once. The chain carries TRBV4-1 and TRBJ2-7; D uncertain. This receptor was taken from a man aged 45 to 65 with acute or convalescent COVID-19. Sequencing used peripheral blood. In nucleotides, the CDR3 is TGCGCCAGCAGCCAAGAAGAAACTGAACCCTACGAGCAGTACTTC. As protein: CASSQEETEPYEQYF.